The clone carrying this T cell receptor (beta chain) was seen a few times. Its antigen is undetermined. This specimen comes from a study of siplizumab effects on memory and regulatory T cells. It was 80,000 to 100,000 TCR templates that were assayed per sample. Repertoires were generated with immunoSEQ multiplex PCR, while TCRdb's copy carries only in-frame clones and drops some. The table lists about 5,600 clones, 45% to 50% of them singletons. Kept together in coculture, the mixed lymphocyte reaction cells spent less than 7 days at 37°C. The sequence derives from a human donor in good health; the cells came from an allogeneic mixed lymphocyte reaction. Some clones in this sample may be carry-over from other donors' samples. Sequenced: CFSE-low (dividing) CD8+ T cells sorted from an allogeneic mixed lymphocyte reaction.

This CDR3 reads CASSFFEERNEQYF. For the CDR3, the DNA is TGTGCCAGCAGCTTCTTTGAGGAGCGAAACGAGCAGTACTTC. V is TRBV7-9 and J is TRBJ2-7; unclear D gene. CDR3 length: 14 residues. Looked up from germline, CDR1 is SEHNR and CDR2 is FQNEAQ (reference sequence). Trimming left V 3 bases short and J 5 bases short, with 14 bases between.